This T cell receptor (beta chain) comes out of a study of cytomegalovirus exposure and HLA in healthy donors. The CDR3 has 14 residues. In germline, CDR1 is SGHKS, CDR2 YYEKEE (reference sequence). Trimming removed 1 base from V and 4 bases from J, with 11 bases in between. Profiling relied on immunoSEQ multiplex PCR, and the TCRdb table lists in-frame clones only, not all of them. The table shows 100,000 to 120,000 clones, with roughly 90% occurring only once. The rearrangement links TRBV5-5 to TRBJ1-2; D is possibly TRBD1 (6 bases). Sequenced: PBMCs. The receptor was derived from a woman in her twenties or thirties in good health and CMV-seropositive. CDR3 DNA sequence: TGTGCCAGCAGCTTGACTGACAGGATCTATGGCTACACCTTC. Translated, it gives CASSLTDRIYGYTF. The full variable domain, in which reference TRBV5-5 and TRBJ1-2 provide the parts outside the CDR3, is DAGVTQSPTHLIKTRGQQVTLRCSPISGHKSVSWYQQVLGQGPQFIFQYYEKEERGRGNFPDRFSARQFPNYSSELNVNALLLGDSALYLCASSLTDRIYGYTFGSGTRLTVV.